This passage covers 18 T cell receptor beta chains from one sample sequenced in a study of blood T cell repertoires in COVID-19. Using immunoSEQ multiplex PCR, the repertoire was profiled, and TCRdb retains in-frame clones only, with some absent. This sample has 400,000 or so clones, with more than 80% found just once. The sample comprised PBMCs or T cells enriched from blood (not recorded which). The receptors here all came from a man aged 25 to 45 who had recovered from COVID-19.

The rearrangement uses TRBV3-1 (or the pseudogene TRBV3-2) and TRBJ2-4; D may be TRBD1 (5 bases). Germline V gene data show CDR1 as LGHDT and CDR2 as YNNKEL (reference sequence). V was shortened by 3 bases and J by 5 bases, with 17 bases between the two germline ends. CDR3 length equals 16 residues. CDR3 region: CASSQAPGWPENIQYF. CDR3 sequence (DNA): TGTGCCAGCAGCCAGGCGCCAGGGTGGCCAGAAAACATTCAGTACTTC.

This chain joins TRBV5-1 and TRBJ1-5, with TRBD1 matching over 9 bases. V was clipped by 8 bases and J by 3 bases; unmatched bases: 9. Germline CDR1 and CDR2: SGHRS and YFSETQ. The CDR3 has 15 amino acids. The CDR3 region is CASKTGGSDNQPQHF. The CDR3 DNA follows: TGCGCCAGTAAGACAGGGGGAAGTGACAATCAGCCCCAGCATTTT.

A remark on this clone: Other DNA sequences in this sample translate to the same CDR3. V usage is TRBV13 and J usage is TRBJ2-7, with TRBD1 identical over 7 bases. J was trimmed by 2 bases and V by 4 bases; bases with no gene match: 5. CDR1 is PRHDT and CDR2 is FYEKMQ in the germline V gene (reference sequence). This CDR3 comprises 14 residues. For the CDR3, the DNA is TGTGCCAGCAGCTCCGGGACAGAAACCTACGAGCAGTACTTC. Amino acids: CASSSGTETYEQYF.

V is TRBV10-1 and J is TRBJ1-1; TRBD1 might be the D (6 bases). The CDR3 contains 13 residues. Germline lookup yields CDR1 WNHNN and CDR2 SYGVQD (reference sequence). Trimming pared 10 bases from V and 1 base from J, leaving 13 bases between. CDR3: CATRTGKNTEAFF. The CDR3 DNA is TGCGCCACCCGAACAGGGAAGAACACTGAAGCTTTCTTT.

The V gene is TRBV27, the J gene TRBJ1-5; unclear D gene. This CDR3 region has 13 residues. Germline assignment: CDR1 MNHEY and CDR2 SMNVEV (reference sequence). Trimming removed 6 bases at V and 9 bases at J, with 15 bases between. CDR3: CASRRGAKVPQHF. The CDR3 DNA sequence: TGTGCCAGCAGGAGAGGAGCGAAGGTGCCCCAGCATTTT.

Concerning this clone itself: Distinct nucleotide sequences in the sample also encode this CDR3. The rearrangement uses TRBV12-3 or TRBV12-4 and TRBJ1-1; D is unresolved. Trimming cost V 6 bases and J 1 base, with 9 bases left between them. The CDR3 contains 13 residues. The CDR3, as DNA: TGTGCCAGCAGCCGTACAGAGAACACTGAAGCTTTCTTT. This translates into CASSRTENTEAFF.

This chain connects TRBV23-1 to TRBJ2-1; 14 bases map to TRBD2. TRBV23-1 belongs to the ORF category, with a function that is uncertain. The CDR3 has 18 residues. J gave up 8 bases and V 6 bases, and 15 bases lay outside the gene matches. The CDR3 nucleotides read TGCGCCAGCAGCCGAGGAAAGGGACTAGCGGGAGTTAGGGATGAGCAGTTCTTC. Encoded protein: CASSRGKGLAGVRDEQFF.

The V and J genes are TRBV5-1 and TRBJ1-2; 7 bases agree with TRBD1. Trimming took 2 bases from V and 4 from J; bases not matched to a gene: 2. From germline, CDR1 is SGHRS and CDR2 YFSETQ. This CDR3 region has 13 residues. CDR3 nucleotide sequence: TGCGCCAGCAGCTTCGACAGGGCCTATGGCTACACCTTC. This encodes CASSFDRAYGYTF.

CDR3 region: CASSLRSDRTYNEQFF. DNA for the CDR3: TGTGCCAGCAGCTTACGGAGCGATCGGACCTACAATGAGCAGTTCTTC. The genes are TRBV11-2 and TRBJ2-1; D remains ambiguous. This CDR3 is 16 amino acids long. Germline V CDR1 and CDR2: SGHAT, FQNNGV. V was pared by 2 bases and J by 2 bases, with 13 bases between.

The DNA of the CDR3 is TGTGCCAGCAGCCGGCGGACTAGCGGGAGCGATGAGCAGTTCTTC. Its protein product is CASSRRTSGSDEQFF. The J gene is TRBJ2-1, the V gene TRBV7-8; 13 bases fit TRBD2. The CDR3 covers 15 residues. V trimming: 5 bases; J trimming: 8 bases; junction bases outside the gene matches: 6. From germline, CDR1 is SGHVS and CDR2 FQNEAQ.

This clone showed up just once. The chain carries TRBV19 and TRBJ2-5; the D is unclear. The CDR3 has 14 amino acids. V was cut by 1 base and J by 2 bases, with 8 bases left in between. From germline, CDR1 is LNHDA and CDR2 SQIVND (reference sequence). This chain's CDR3 is CASSIGPSQETQYF. The CDR3 DNA is TGTGCCAGTAGTATAGGGCCGTCGCAAGAGACCCAGTACTTC.

The V call is TRBV5-1, the J call TRBJ2-3; TRBD2 might be the D (5 bases). CDR3 length: 13 amino acids. CDR1 is SGHRS and CDR2 is YFSETQ in the germline V gene. The V and J ends lost 4 bases and 4 bases respectively, with 10 bases between them. The CDR3 loop reads CASSPERSDTQYF. The CDR3 bases are TGCGCCAGCAGCCCCGAGCGGTCAGATACGCAGTATTTT.

This clone has a single count. V gene TRBV28 combines with J gene TRBJ2-1, with TRBD1 identical over 7 bases. The germline V gene encodes CDR1 MDHEN and CDR2 SYDVKM. The CDR3 totals 15 residues. V lost 7 bases and J lost 2; bases outside the gene matches: 8. The chain's CDR3 is CASIRGGETYNEQFF. Written as DNA, the CDR3 is TGTGCCAGCATCCGAGGGGGCGAAACCTACAATGAGCAGTTCTTC.

This chain uses TRBV12-2 with TRBJ1-1. TRBV12-2 is annotated as a pseudogene. CDR3 size: 11 residues. CDR3 in amino acids: CASPRSCEAFF. The DNA for the CDR3 is TGTGCAAGTCCCCGGAGCTGCGAAGCTTTCTTT.

The chain links TRBV2 to TRBJ2-2, with D maybe TRBD2 (5 bases). The CDR3 is made up of 11 amino acids. Per the germline V gene, CDR1 is SNHLY and CDR2 is FYNNEI. Deletions cut 6 bases from V and 13 bases from J, with 12 bases between. The CDR3 DNA reads TGTGCCAGCAGGTTGGATGCGGGGCTGTTTTTT. Translating it yields CASRLDAGLFF.

The CDR3 loop reads CASSQAIGLAGGGEFF. In DNA form, the CDR3 reads TGTGCCAGCAGCCAGGCAATCGGACTAGCGGGGGGAGGGGAGTTCTTC. V usage is TRBV3-1 (or the pseudogene TRBV3-2) and J usage is TRBJ2-1; TRBD2 agrees at 14 bases. The germline gives CDR1 LGHDT, CDR2 YNNKEL (reference sequence). J lost 14 bases, V lost 3 bases, and 12 bases had no gene match. The CDR3 contains 16 residues.

V and J are TRBV5-1 and TRBJ1-5; a possible D gene is TRBD1 (5 bases). The germline gives CDR1 SGHRS, CDR2 YFSETQ. This CDR3 is built from 16 residues. V gave up 1 base and J gave up 0 bases, with 11 bases separating them. The CDR3 DNA sequence: TGCGCCAGCAGCTTGTTGGGGGGAGATAGCAATCAGCCCCAGCATTTT. Its protein is CASSLLGGDSNQPQHF.

The V and J genes are TRBV27 and TRBJ1-6; 10 positions match TRBD1. The CDR3 totals 16 residues. Germline CDR1 and CDR2: MNHEY and SMNVEV (reference sequence). Trimming cost V 0 bases and J 8 bases; bases outside gene matches: 4. CDR3: CASSLSPGQGYSPLHF. The DNA for the CDR3 is TGTGCCAGCAGTTTATCTCCGGGACAGGGGTATTCACCCCTCCACTTT.